This note documents a single T cell receptor beta chain sequence. Antigen specificity is unknown. Sequenced by immunoSEQ multiplex PCR; TCRdb stores in-frame clones only, minus some. Altogether some 170,000 clones are present, around 94% being singletons, with the ten largest covering around 0.9%. The V segment lost 3 bases and the J segment 7 bases; nucleotides outside the gene matches: 8. Germline CDR1 MDHEN, CDR2 SYDVKM. The CDR3 covers 16 residues. This sample was taken from a study of T cell responses to AZD1222 COVID-19 vaccine. Study as a whole: Pooling of second doses given at about 4 or about 12 weeks was done.

Study results and limitations: Once two AZD1222 doses were given, Spike-specific TCR breadth and depth went up. Only six or seven AZD1222 recipients tested seropositive at baseline. Unmutated variant regions are reportedly the target of nearly half of TCRs that are spike-specific.

This clonotype was sampled from an adult in good health. Sequencing was performed on peripheral blood, taken on day 0 of AZD1222 vaccination. The chain has TRBV28 and TRBJ1-6; 8 positions agree with TRBD1. CDR3 in DNA: TGTGCCAGCAGTTTTACCAGGGGGCTCTTGAATTCACCCCTCCACTTT. This gives the protein CASSFTRGLLNSPLHF.